Presented here are 24 T cell receptor beta chains from one specimen sequenced in a study of T cell clonality in common variable immunodeficiency. No antigen is known for these receptors. The repertoire was sequenced with immunoSEQ multiplex PCR; TCRdb's copy has only in-frame clones and lacks some. This record lists fewer than 20,000 clones, none seen once only, and the top ten clones contain 11% to 15%. Study-level results: Common variable immunodeficiency TCR beta sequences reportedly had fewer deletions and N-nucleotide insertions.

Sequencing was done on a sample of peripheral blood mononuclear cells. These receptors all stem from a human donor with common variable immunodeficiency.

This clone was seen a few times. The DNA ends 3 residues before the CDR3 does, and the rest of the CDR3 is filled in from the germline J gene. The chain combines TRBV19 with TRBJ1-6, with 7 nucleotides matching TRBD1. In germline, CDR1 is LNHDA, CDR2 SQIVND (reference sequence). Trimming cost V 5 bases and J 10 bases; bases outside gene matches: 8. The CDR3 consists of 14 residues. The part of the CDR3 DNA that was read is TGTGCCAGTAGTTTCCGACAGGGTCGATCACCC. Its translation: CASSFRQGRSP. The CDR3 in full is CASSFRQGRSPLHF. The full variable domain, rest sourced from reference TRBV19 and TRBJ1-6, is DGGITQSPKYLFRKEGQNVTLSCEQNLNHDAMYWYRQDPGQGLRLIYYSQIVNDFQKGDIAEGYSVSREKKESFPLTVTSAQKNPTAFYLCASSFRQGRSPLHFGNGTRLTVT.

A few counts support this clone. The read ends 3 residues before the CDR3 terminus; that terminus is restored from the germline J gene. The V gene is TRBV5-4, the J gene TRBJ2-5, with TRBD1 identical over 9 bases. This CDR3 region has 14 residues. J gave up 4 bases and V 4 bases, and 5 bases lay outside the gene matches. In germline, CDR1 is SGHNT, CDR2 YYREEE (reference sequence). Partial CDR3 DNA: TGTGCCAGCAGCGGGGGGACAGGGTCAGAGACC. Translated: CASSGGTGSET. Given in full, the CDR3 is CASSGGTGSETQYF.

This clone has ten or more counts. The read stops 3 residues short of the end of the CDR3; the missing end is completed from the germline J gene. V gene TRBV20-1 combines with J gene TRBJ1-5; 7 bases agree with TRBD1. V lost 5 bases to trimming and J lost 2 bases; unmatched junction nucleotides: 9. The CDR3 runs to 15 residues. Per the germline V gene, CDR1 is DFQATT and CDR2 is SNEGSKA (reference sequence). The CDR3 protein is CSAVQGNRGNQPQHF. CDR3 DNA, as far as it was read: TGCAGTGCTGTACAGGGGAATAGGGGCAATCAGCCC.

The sample holds many counts of this clone. The CDR3 end falls 3 residues outside the read, so it is completed with the germline J gene. The V and J genes are TRBV18 and TRBJ1-4; 7 bases agree with TRBD1. This CDR3 is built from 14 residues. CDR1 is KGHSH, CDR2 LQKENI, per germline. V trimming: 10 bases; J trimming: 4 bases; junction bases outside the gene matches: 9. The sequenced CDR3 bases are TGTGCCACCCGGGACAGTGGGAATAATGAAAAA. As protein: CATRDSGNNEK. The whole CDR3 sequence is CATRDSGNNEKLFF.

This clone was counted between two and nine times. Coverage ceases 3 residues before the CDR3 finishes, and the germline J gene fills in the end. V gene TRBV6-2 or TRBV6-3 combines with J gene TRBJ1-1; 12 nucleotides match TRBD1. The CDR3 loop spans 16 amino acids. V was pared by 5 bases and J by 4 bases, with 8 bases of the junction left unmatched. Germline loops: CDR1 MNHEY, CDR2 SVGEGT. The sequenced CDR3 bases are TGTGCCAGCAGTACGGGACAGGGGGCATTAGCCACTGAA. It is translated as CASSTGQGALATE. The full CDR3 sequence reads CASSTGQGALATEAFF.

As concerns this clone: The CDR3 end lies 3 residues beyond the end of the read and is filled in from the germline J gene. The chain links TRBV18 to TRBJ2-7, with D possibly TRBD2 on 6 matching bases. The germline V gene has CDR1 KGHSH and CDR2 LQKENI. Trimming took off 4 bases at V and 6 bases at J, with 16 bases between the two ends. This CDR3 has 14 amino acids. The covered CDR3 bases are TGTGCCAGCTCACGCCCCGCGGGGCTCGCCGAG. Translation: CASSRPAGLAE. In full, the CDR3 reads CASSRPAGLAEQYF.

This clone was counted between two and nine times. The read is 3 residues too short to cover the CDR3 end, so that end is filled in from the germline J gene. V is TRBV30 and J is TRBJ2-7; 7 positions match TRBD1. Per the germline V gene, CDR1 is GTSNPN and CDR2 is SVGIG (reference sequence). Unmatched junction bases numbered 5, after V lost 0 bases and J lost 0 bases. The CDR3 contains 15 residues. CDR3 bases read: TGTGCCTGGAGTGTACGGGACAGTAGCTCCTACGAG. It is translated as CAWSVRDSSSYE. The full CDR3 protein is CAWSVRDSSSYEQYF. The complete variable domain, with remaining parts taken from reference TRBV30 and TRBJ2-7, reads SQTIHQWPATLVQPVGSPLSLECTVEGTSNPNLYWYRQAAGRGLQLLFYSVGIGQISSEVPQNLSASRPQDRQFILSSKKLLLSDSGFYLCAWSVRDSSSYEQYFGPGTRLTVT.

This clone has more than one count but fewer than ten. The read gets to within 3 residues of the CDR3 end, and the germline J gene fills in the rest. This chain uses TRBV18 with TRBJ1-1; possible D gene TRBD1, 6 bases. The CDR3 runs to 15 residues. V shed 2 bases and J shed 1 base, with 11 bases lying between them. The V gene's germline CDR1 is KGHSH and CDR2 LQKENI. The CDR3 bases that were read are TGTGCCAGCTCACCAGGGCAGGGGAAGAACACTGAA. It encodes CASSPGQGKNTE. The entire CDR3 is CASSPGQGKNTEAFF.

This clone is judged medium-sized. The DNA ends 3 residues before the CDR3 does, and the rest of the CDR3 is filled in from the germline J gene. The chain uses TRBV19 and TRBJ2-3, with TRBD2 as a possible D gene (5 bases). This CDR3 has 14 amino acids. The ends were cut back, 3 bases at V and 3 bases at J, with 10 bases in the middle. Germline assignment: CDR1 LNHDA and CDR2 SQIVND (reference sequence). CDR3 in amino acids: CASSMSGVTDTQYF. The sequenced CDR3 bases are TGTGCCAGTAGTATGAGCGGTGTAACAGATACG.

The table lists this clone with many counts. CDR3 bases read: TGTGCCAGCAGGAGACAGGGGGCAAGCAATCAGCCC. It is translated as CASRRQGASNQP. The complete CDR3 reads CASRRQGASNQPQHF. This sequence joins TRBV2 and TRBJ1-5; TRBD1 agrees at 10 bases. The CDR3 goes on 3 residues after the read ends, and that part is filled in from the germline J gene. Unmatched junction bases numbered 3, after V lost 6 bases and J lost 1 base. Germline CDR1 is SNHLY and CDR2 is FYNNEI. The CDR3 is 15 residues long.

As for this clone: The CDR3 end is not reached by the read, which stops 3 residues before it; the germline J gene fills it in. The chain employs TRBV11-3 and TRBJ2-1, with 7 bases matching TRBD2. The CDR3 length is 15 residues. Germline lookup yields CDR1 SGHNT and CDR2 YENEEA. Trimming at V came to 0 bases and at J to 5 bases, leaving 4 bases not matched to a gene. The CDR3 here is CASSLEAGQDNEQFF. The sequenced part of the CDR3 DNA is TGTGCCAGCAGCTTAGAAGCGGGGCAGGACAATGAG.

Within the sample, this clone is medium-sized. The sequenced fragment ends 3 residues before the CDR3 boundary, so the rest is inferred from the germline J gene. The V call is TRBV12-3 or TRBV12-4, the J call TRBJ1-2, with TRBD1 identical over 11 bases. V lost 5 bases, J lost 2 bases, and 4 bases stayed unmatched. The CDR3 sequence is 15 residues long. The CDR3 here is CASSAGQGVNYGYTF. The DNA read from the CDR3 is TGTGCCAGCAGTGCGGGACAGGGGGTAAACTATGGC.

There are many counts of this clone. Read data end 3 residues before the CDR3 end; the end is taken from the germline J gene. The rearrangement uses TRBV18 and TRBJ2-7; 8 bases fit TRBD2. This CDR3 comprises 13 residues. V gave up 6 bases and J gave up 3 bases; unmatched junction bases: 4. CDR1 KGHSH and CDR2 LQKENI come from the germline V gene. CDR3: CASSVSGDYEQYF. Partial CDR3 DNA: TGTGCCAGCTCGGTTAGCGGGGACTACGAG.

This clone came up a few times. Sequencing ends 3 residues short of the CDR3 end; the germline J gene provides the rest. The rearrangement links TRBV6-2 or TRBV6-3 to TRBJ2-7, with D unresolved. V gave up 2 bases and J gave up 4 bases, with 6 bases separating them. Germline-derived CDR1 and CDR2 are MNHEY and SVGEGT. The CDR3 runs 12 residues. CDR3: CASSYVEYEQYF. CDR3 DNA, as far as it was read: TGTGCCAGCAGTTACGTAGAGTACGAG.

This clone came up many times. The CDR3 sequence: CASSGLAGQETQYF. CDR3 bases read: TGCGCCAGCAGCGGACTAGCGGGGCAAGAGACC. This chain uses TRBV5-1 with TRBJ2-5, with 12 nucleotides matching TRBD2. The CDR3 is cut off 3 residues early in the read; its end comes from the germline J gene. With V trimmed by 4 bases and J by 2 bases, 0 bases remained unmatched. Germline V CDR1 and CDR2: SGHRS, YFSETQ. The length of the CDR3 is 14 residues.

This clone was found many times. The read comes to an end 3 residues before the CDR3 does, leaving the germline J gene to fill in the end. The rearrangement uses TRBV20-1 and TRBJ2-3, with a weak D call TRBD1 (5 bases). V lost 1 base to trimming and J lost 2 bases, with 10 bases between them. Germline V CDR1 and CDR2: DFQATT, SNEGSKA (reference sequence). The CDR3 loop spans 14 amino acids. The sequenced part of the CDR3 DNA is TGCAGTGCTAGAGGGCAGGACAACACAGATACG. Its protein is CSARGQDNTDT. The CDR3 as a whole reads CSARGQDNTDTQYF.

The CDR3 reads CANAGGGYEQYF. The covered CDR3 bases are TGTGCCAACGCAGGGGGTGGCTACGAG. V usage is TRBV2 and J usage is TRBJ2-7, with 7 bases aligning to TRBD1. The read ends 3 residues before the CDR3 terminus; that terminus is restored from the germline J gene. Germline V CDR1 and CDR2: SNHLY, FYNNEI. The CDR3 consists of 12 residues. Unmatched junction bases numbered 6, after V lost 10 bases and J lost 3 bases. The full variable domain, its missing parts supplied by reference TRBV2 and TRBJ2-7, is EPEVTQTPSHQVTQMGQEVILRCVPISNHLYFYWYRQILGQKVEFLVSFYNNEISEKSEIFDDQFSVERPDGSNFTLKIRSTKLEDSAMYFCANAGGGYEQYFGPGTRLTVT.

This clone was seen a few times. The read finishes 3 residues shy of the CDR3 end, and the germline J gene is used to complete it. The chain links TRBV5-6 to TRBJ2-7; D remains unclear. Germline values: CDR1 SGHDT, CDR2 YYEEEE. The CDR3 length is 15 residues. V was trimmed by 7 bases and J by 2 bases, leaving 19 bases between them. The covered CDR3 bases are TGTGCCAGCGCCCCTTGGGCCTACTCCACCTACGAG. Protein sequence: CASAPWAYSTYE. The entire CDR3 protein reads CASAPWAYSTYEQYF.

Concerning this clone itself: The CDR3 extends 3 residues past the end of the read, so its final part is completed from the germline J gene. V usage is TRBV2 and J usage is TRBJ1-5; D gene ambiguous. Trimming shortened V by 2 bases and J by 3 bases, and 11 bases separated the two germline ends. CDR3 length equals 15 residues. Looked up from germline, CDR1 is SNHLY and CDR2 is FYNNEI. CDR3 DNA (partial): TGTGCCAGCAGTGAAATGCGGGCAGTCAATCAGCCC. Encoded protein: CASSEMRAVNQP. The CDR3 in its entirety is CASSEMRAVNQPQHF.

Only a few counts were recorded for this clone. The DNA ends 3 residues before the CDR3 does, and the rest of the CDR3 is filled in from the germline J gene. The chain links TRBV7-2 to TRBJ1-1; 8 bases line up with TRBD1. V trimming: 5 bases; J trimming: 1 base; junction bases outside the gene matches: 6. The CDR3 extends over 15 amino acids. Germline assignment: CDR1 SGHTA and CDR2 FQGNSA. The CDR3 reads CASSRQGRQNTEAFF. CDR3 DNA, as far as it was read: TGTGCCAGCAGCCGACAGGGGCGCCAGAACACTGAA.

A note on this clone: The CDR3 extends 3 residues past the end of the read, so its final part is completed from the germline J gene. This sequence joins TRBV18 and TRBJ2-5, with no clear D. This CDR3 region has 18 residues. Germline V gene data show CDR1 as KGHSH and CDR2 as LQKENI. Trimming shortened V by 0 bases and J by 0 bases, and 17 bases separated the two germline ends. CDR3 DNA, as far as it was read: TGTGCCAGCTCACCACCCTACCAAACTACACGGAACCAAGAGACC. Encoded protein: CASSPPYQTTRNQET. Given in full, the CDR3 is CASSPPYQTTRNQETQYF.

With regard to this clone: The missing CDR3 end, 3 residues past where the read stops, is filled in from the germline J gene. The chain is built from TRBV7-9 and TRBJ2-2, with D perhaps matching TRBD2 (5 bases). Trimming cost V 4 bases and J 3 bases, with 9 bases left between them. CDR1 SEHNR and CDR2 FQNEAQ come from the germline V gene (reference sequence). The CDR3 runs 14 residues. The CDR3 here is CASSYRADTGELFF. Incomplete CDR3 DNA: TGTGCCAGCAGCTACAGAGCGGACACCGGGGAG. Together with reference TRBV7-9 and TRBJ2-2, the CDR3 gives the full variable domain: DTGVSQNPRHKITKRGQNVTFRCDPISEHNRLYWYRQTLGQGPEFLTYFQNEAQLEKSRLLSDRFSAERPKGSFSTLEIQRTEQGDSAMYLCASSYRADTGELFFGEGSRLTVL.

This clone was counted only a few times. The sequenced fragment ends 3 residues before the CDR3 boundary, so the rest is inferred from the germline J gene. The rearrangement joins TRBV6-2 or TRBV6-3 to TRBJ2-7; no reliable D call. Looked up from germline, CDR1 is MNHEY and CDR2 is SVGEGT. The V and J ends lost 7 bases and 0 bases respectively, with 13 bases between them. The CDR3 extends over 14 amino acids. The CDR3 bases that were read are TGTGCCAGCAACACACAGCAGAGCTCCTACGAG. Its protein is CASNTQQSSYE. The entire CDR3 protein reads CASNTQQSSYEQYF.

This clone was found a few times. The read finishes 3 residues shy of the CDR3 end, and the germline J gene is used to complete it. The chain recombines TRBV7-9 with TRBJ2-1, with D maybe TRBD2 (5 bases). CDR1 and CDR2 (germline): SEHNR, FQNEAQ (reference sequence). Trimming took 4 bases from V and 8 from J, leaving 15 bases between them. The CDR3 totals 14 residues. CDR3 sequence reads: CASSWVGVWDEQFF. CDR3 bases read: TGTGCCAGCAGCTGGGTCGGGGTATGGGATGAG.